This T cell receptor beta chain was recorded in a study of T cells in localized non-small cell lung cancer. Regarding the study as a whole: Out of the top 100 tumor clones, a median around 60 were seen in adjacent lung. It remains possible that heterogeneity exists, since only one tumor region was sequenced. Overall survival was longer when the density of T cells in the blood was higher.

Of note for this clone: The antigen remains unidentified.

Looked up from germline, CDR1 is WNHNN and CDR2 is SYGVQD (reference sequence). The CDR3 is made up of 16 amino acids. Trimming shortened V by 1 base and J by 3 bases, and 16 bases separated the two germline ends. Measured with immunoSEQ multiplex PCR; TCRdb has only the in-frame clones, and not every one. The sample has 100,000 to 150,000 clones, more than 70% seen once. The sequence was collected from a female donor of 60 years or more with stage I lung adenocarcinoma. Source: peripheral blood, taken before any cancer treatment. The chain carries TRBV10-1 and TRBJ2-7; TRBD2 is a possible D gene (6 bases). CDR3 nucleotides: TGCGCCAGCAGTGAGTTCTCCGGGACTCCTCTCTACGAGCAGTACTTC. Translated: CASSEFSGTPLYEQYF.